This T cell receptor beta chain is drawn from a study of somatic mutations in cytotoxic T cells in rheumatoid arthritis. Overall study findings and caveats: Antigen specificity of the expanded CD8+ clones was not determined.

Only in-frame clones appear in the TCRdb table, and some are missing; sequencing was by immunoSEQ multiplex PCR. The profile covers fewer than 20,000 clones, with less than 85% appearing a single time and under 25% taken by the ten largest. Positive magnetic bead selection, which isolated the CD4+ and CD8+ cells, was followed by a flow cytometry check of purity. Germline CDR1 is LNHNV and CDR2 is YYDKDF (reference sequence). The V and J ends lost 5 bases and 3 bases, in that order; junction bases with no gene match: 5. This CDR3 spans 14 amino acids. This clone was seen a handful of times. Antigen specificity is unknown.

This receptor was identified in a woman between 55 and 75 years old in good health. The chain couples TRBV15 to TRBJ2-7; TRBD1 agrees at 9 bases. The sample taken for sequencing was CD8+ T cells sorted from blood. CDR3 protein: CATSAPGQGYEQYF. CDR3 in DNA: TGTGCCACCAGCGCCCCGGGACAGGGCTACGAGCAGTACTTC.